This T cell receptor (beta chain) comes out of a study of T cell repertoires in cytomegalovirus infection. CDR3 size: 16 residues. Unmatched junction bases numbered 9, after V lost 5 bases and J lost 6 bases. CDR1 and CDR2 (germline): SGHAT, FQNNGV. Each CDR3 protein gets one entry after TCRdb re-called the reads with MiXCR. Among about 450,000 distinct CDR3 sequences listed, around 32% were seen once. Sequences were obtained from PBMCs. The clonotype comes from a human donor in good health (CMV status not recorded). Some clones in this sample may be carry-over from other donors' samples. The chain uses TRBV11-2 and TRBJ1-6, with TRBD1 matching over 8 bases. The DNA for the CDR3 is TGTGCCAGCAGCCTCAGGGGGCGTTCGACTAATTCACCCCTCCACTTT. Protein: CASSLRGRSTNSPLHF.